Included here is one T cell receptor (beta chain) sequence, with context. The target antigen is unknown. This sample is part of a study of cytomegalovirus exposure and HLA in healthy donors. Study-wide findings and caveats: Later on, an analysis showed TCR association rates differing by HLA locus, with DRB1 the most and HLA-C the fewest.

A multiplex PCR was run with 60 Vbeta primers and 13 Jbeta primers. Measured with immunoSEQ multiplex PCR; TCRdb has only the in-frame clones, and not every one. Of about 140,000 clones in the sample, roughly 80% are singletons; the top ten hold about 10%. CDR1 and CDR2 (germline): KGHSH, LQKENI. Trimming took off 3 bases at V and 2 bases at J, with 10 bases between the two ends. The CDR3 covers 14 residues. Sequences were obtained from PBMCs. This TCR was sampled from a man younger than 35 in good health and CMV-seropositive. This chain uses TRBV18 with TRBJ1-1; the D is unclear. The CDR3 protein is CASSPGELNTEAFF. CDR3 sequence (DNA): TGTGCCAGCTCACCCGGGGAACTAAACACTGAAGCTTTCTTT.